The sample holds a few counts of the clone carrying this T cell receptor beta chain. This entry belongs to a study of early T cells in non-severe SARS-CoV-2 infection. Study overall: Sequenced material consisted of bulk RNA (from unsorted whole blood), and chains were unpaired.

Looked up from germline, CDR1 is MNHEY and CDR2 is SMNVEV (reference sequence). The CDR3 is made up of 14 amino acids. V lost 2 bases and J lost 4, with 11 bases in between. As part of library construction, unique molecular identifiers were attached to individual cDNA molecules. MiXCR, applied by TCRdb to the 5' RACE reads, yields one record per CDR3 protein. The sample yields about 110,000 distinct CDR3 sequences, roughly 12% seen once. The chain employs TRBV27 and TRBJ1-2, with a possible D match to TRBD1 (5 bases). Input material: whole blood. This clonotype originated in an adult who was a healthcare worker with PCR-confirmed SARS-CoV-2 infection or an uninfected control (not recorded which). CDR3 loop: CASSLSDSLYGYTF. CDR3 coding DNA: TGTGCCAGCAGTTTAAGCGACAGCCTCTATGGCTACACCTTC.